Listed below are T cell receptor beta chains from one sample, sequenced in a study of cytomegalovirus exposure and HLA in healthy donors. Some clones are missing from TCRdb's copy, which holds only in-frame ones; the method was immunoSEQ multiplex PCR. Of 100,000 or so clones listed, about 83% are singletons. Sequenced material: PBMCs. All receptors come from a man between 18 and 35 years old in good health and CMV-seronegative. Each CDR3 is given with its conserved first and last residue. Each record gives: D gene, V gene, J gene, CDR3 protein. D genes are given only for firm matches.

d_call: -
v_call: TRBV29-1
j_call: TRBJ2-1
cdr3_aa: CSVVGDSYNEQFF

d_call: TRBD1
v_call: TRBV5-6
j_call: TRBJ1-3
cdr3_aa: CASSLEDRGGSGNTIYF

d_call: -
v_call: TRBV28
j_call: TRBJ2-7
cdr3_aa: CASSLIVGEQYF

d_call: TRBD2
v_call: TRBV4-2
j_call: TRBJ2-7
cdr3_aa: CASSQERGGAPYEQYF

d_call: -
v_call: TRBV7-9
j_call: TRBJ2-7
cdr3_aa: CASSLAIGATYEQYF

d_call: TRBD2
v_call: TRBV6-4
j_call: TRBJ2-1
cdr3_aa: CASSEGLAGGNEQFF

d_call: TRBD1
v_call: TRBV6-5
j_call: TRBJ2-7
cdr3_aa: CASSYSGQGFYEQYF

d_call: -
v_call: TRBV27
j_call: TRBJ2-6
cdr3_aa: CASSFLGANVLTF

d_call: -
v_call: TRBV19
j_call: TRBJ1-1
cdr3_aa: CASSKFQINTEAFF

d_call: TRBD1
v_call: TRBV7-9
j_call: TRBJ2-3
cdr3_aa: CASSPPGQGLTDTQYF

d_call: TRBD1
v_call: TRBV18
j_call: TRBJ2-7
cdr3_aa: CASSLGQGARIGNEQYF

d_call: TRBD1
v_call: TRBV6-6
j_call: TRBJ2-7
cdr3_aa: CASSRPGTAYEQYF

d_call: -
v_call: TRBV7-3
j_call: TRBJ1-1
cdr3_aa: CASSPDSLGEAFF

d_call: TRBD1
v_call: TRBV28
j_call: TRBJ2-7
cdr3_aa: CASGLRDRVIYEQYF

d_call: -
v_call: TRBV9
j_call: TRBJ2-1
cdr3_aa: CASSVSSATVNEQFF

d_call: -
v_call: TRBV25-1
j_call: TRBJ2-7
cdr3_aa: CASSEFAGTNEQYF

d_call: -
v_call: TRBV29-1
j_call: TRBJ1-2
cdr3_aa: CSVSGWGPLNYGYTF

d_call: TRBD2
v_call: TRBV27
j_call: TRBJ2-1
cdr3_aa: CASRAGRYNEQFF

d_call: -
v_call: TRBV4-2
j_call: TRBJ2-2
cdr3_aa: CASSQVDLTGYNGGELFF

d_call: -
v_call: TRBV7-9
j_call: TRBJ1-1
cdr3_aa: CAGQGNTEAFF

d_call: TRBD1
v_call: TRBV28
j_call: TRBJ1-2
cdr3_aa: CASWGQGIYGYTF

d_call: -
v_call: TRBV30
j_call: TRBJ2-7
cdr3_aa: CAWSVQADSGIYEQYF

d_call: -
v_call: TRBV5-6
j_call: TRBJ1-1
cdr3_aa: CASSLLTGRNTEAFF

d_call: TRBD1
v_call: TRBV12-5
j_call: TRBJ2-7
cdr3_aa: CASGLEQGNAQYF

d_call: -
v_call: TRBV7-9
j_call: TRBJ1-4
cdr3_aa: CASSLESGEKLFF

d_call: TRBD2
v_call: TRBV9
j_call: TRBJ2-7
cdr3_aa: CASSVASGSSNEQYF

d_call: -
v_call: TRBV13
j_call: TRBJ1-1
cdr3_aa: CASSQNPGLNTEAFF

d_call: TRBD1
v_call: TRBV29-1
j_call: TRBJ2-3
cdr3_aa: CSVVGGQGWRDTQYF

d_call: -
v_call: TRBV29-1
j_call: TRBJ1-1
cdr3_aa: CSVVRGMMNTEAFF

d_call: TRBD1
v_call: TRBV13
j_call: TRBJ1-4
cdr3_aa: CASSRTGEGGKLFF

d_call: -
v_call: TRBV9
j_call: TRBJ2-3
cdr3_aa: CASSGGESTDTQYF

d_call: -
v_call: TRBV7-9
j_call: TRBJ2-1
cdr3_aa: CASSLKQITYNEQFF

d_call: TRBD1
v_call: TRBV29-1
j_call: TRBJ1-1
cdr3_aa: CSVGNLTGMNTEAFF

d_call: TRBD1
v_call: TRBV7-9
j_call: TRBJ1-1
cdr3_aa: CASNRQGGTEAFF

d_call: -
v_call: TRBV2
j_call: TRBJ1-5
cdr3_aa: CASSVFGFGQPQHF

d_call: TRBD1
v_call: TRBV19
j_call: TRBJ2-2
cdr3_aa: CANTTGDTGELFF

d_call: -
v_call: TRBV5-4
j_call: TRBJ1-5
cdr3_aa: CASSQDGFPQPQHF

d_call: TRBD1
v_call: TRBV29-1
j_call: TRBJ1-2
cdr3_aa: CSVPRDRVYGYTF

d_call: TRBD1
v_call: TRBV7-8
j_call: TRBJ2-7
cdr3_aa: CASSATGGFNEQYF

d_call: -
v_call: TRBV5-4
j_call: TRBJ1-1
cdr3_aa: CASSPLITTAMNTEAFF

d_call: TRBD1
v_call: TRBV27
j_call: TRBJ2-1
cdr3_aa: CASSNPGQAYNEQFF